These T cell receptor beta chains were read from a single sample in a study of blood T cell repertoires in COVID-19. The data were produced by immunoSEQ multiplex PCR, yet TCRdb's version contains in-frame clones alone and is incomplete. The table records fewer than 250,000 clones, roughly 80% of them present only once. Sequencing input: peripheral blood. These receptors came from an elderly woman with COVID-19, enrolled during active disease. CDR3s include the opening cysteine and the closing phenylalanine or tryptophan. The order of the fields is V gene, CDR3 protein.

TRBV7-6,CASSSSSGGAHNEQFF
TRBV5-4,CASSLDQGLVTEAFF
TRBV10-3,CAIRRYAGVGELFF
TRBV18,CASSPRTGGENQPQHF
TRBV21-1,CASSKARGNQNTGELFF
TRBV19,CASSIGGEGTEAFF
TRBV10-3,CAIREAALGGELFF
TRBV7-9,CASSLDTEPQHF
TRBV24-1,CATSDHLGTQETQYF
TRBV7-2,CASSLVGTGTSGANVLTF
TRBV19,CASSTNRASNTEAFF
TRBV4-1,CASSQDPPARAGKNIQYF
TRBV10-3,CATLPQGLFTEAFF
TRBV30,CAWSTTGSDGYTF
TRBV3-1/TRBV3-2,CASSQVGTLGIGYTF
TRBV19,CASSIALSGPNTGELFF
TRBV18,CASSPSGVNTEAFF
TRBV2,CASSGGVGSKGRCTF
TRBV28,CASSLFYGYTF
TRBV2,CASSENREANTIYF
TRBV28,CASLNGQGIVDEQFF
TRBV5-1,CASSLGGPGPRDTQYF
TRBV28,CASSLSRQGSQGQYF
TRBV3-1/TRBV3-2,CASSQDSPGDTGELFF